These 19 T cell receptor beta chains share one sample of origin, sequenced in a study of T cells in narcolepsy. The repertoire was sequenced with immunoSEQ multiplex PCR; TCRdb's copy has only in-frame clones and lacks some. The table lists over 25,000 clones, about four fifths of them singletons. Sequencing used CD45RA- memory CD4+ T cells from PBMCs. The receptors shown here come from a human donor with narcolepsy.

This rearrangement joins TRBV6-5 to TRBJ2-1; TRBD1 matches 11 bases. The V gene end was trimmed by 7 bases and the J gene end by 6 bases; junction bases not matched to a gene: 8. The CDR3 extends over 15 amino acids. Germline CDR1 is MNHEY and CDR2 is SVGAGI. This CDR3 reads CASTRPGTGGNEQFF. The CDR3 bases are TGTGCCAGCACCCGACCCGGGACAGGGGGCAATGAGCAGTTCTTC.

The gene calls are TRBV5-1 and TRBJ1-2, with a possible D match to TRBD1 (6 bases). Trimming cost V 0 bases and J 6 bases, with 12 bases left between them. This CDR3 region has 14 residues. Germline V CDR1 and CDR2: SGHRS, YFSETQ. CDR3 loop: CASSLAGGRDGYTF. DNA for the CDR3: TGCGCCAGCAGCTTGGCGGGGGGGCGAGATGGCTACACCTTC.

This clone has a single count. This rearrangement joins TRBV27 to TRBJ2-1, with a tentative D call TRBD2 (5 bases). Trimming removed 2 bases at V and 0 bases at J, with 11 bases between. Germline V CDR1 and CDR2: MNHEY, SMNVEV (reference sequence). The CDR3 spans 16 residues. CDR3: CASSLRSGISYNEQFF. The CDR3 bases are TGTGCCAGCAGTTTACGGAGCGGAATCTCCTACAATGAGCAGTTCTTC.

The rearrangement uses TRBV7-3 and TRBJ1-6; the D is unclear. The CDR3 contains 13 residues. V gave up 0 bases and J gave up 9 bases, with 6 bases separating them. Germline CDR1 SGHTA, CDR2 FQGTGA. CDR3: CASSLTKGSPLHF. The CDR3 nucleotides read TGTGCCAGCAGCTTAACGAAAGGTTCACCCCTCCACTTT.

This chain connects TRBV5-6 to TRBJ2-2; D is uncertain. This CDR3 has 16 amino acids. Germline V gene sequence: CDR1 SGHDT, CDR2 YYEEEE. Trimming stripped 2 bases from V and 5 bases from J, with 16 bases between. CDR3 region: CASSFLDRRTTGELFF. The CDR3 region has the DNA TGTGCCAGCAGCTTTCTGGACCGTCGAACGACCGGGGAGCTGTTTTTT.

This rearrangement joins TRBV28 to TRBJ2-7; D is perhaps TRBD2 (6 bases). The CDR3 extends over 13 amino acids. The germline V gene encodes CDR1 MDHEN and CDR2 SYDVKM. Trimming removed 8 bases at V and 3 bases at J, with 14 bases between. CDR3 coding DNA: TGTGCCAGCTATACCCAGGGAGGCTACGAGCAGTACTTC. Translation gives CASYTQGGYEQYF.

The V gene is TRBV19, the J gene TRBJ2-2, with D possibly being TRBD1 or TRBD2 (6 bases each). CDR1 and CDR2 from the germline V gene are LNHDA and SQIVND (reference sequence). CDR3 size: 15 residues. The ends were cut back, 2 bases at V and 7 bases at J, with 14 bases in the middle. Here the CDR3 reads CASSITPGAIGELFF. In DNA form, the CDR3 reads TGTGCCAGTAGTATAACTCCGGGGGCCATCGGGGAGCTGTTTTTT.

The chain couples TRBV7-9 to TRBJ1-1; 8 bases fit TRBD1. The V and J ends lost 5 bases and 1 base, in that order; junction bases with no gene match: 6. CDR3 length: 15 amino acids. The germline CDR1 and CDR2 sequences are SEHNR and FQNEAQ (reference sequence). As DNA, the CDR3 is TGTGCCAGCAGCCCCGGGACAGGCTCGAACACTGAAGCTTTCTTT. As protein: CASSPGTGSNTEAFF. Complete variable domain (other parts from reference TRBV7-9 and TRBJ1-1): DTGVSQNPRHKITKRGQNVTFRCDPISEHNRLYWYRQTLGQGPEFLTYFQNEAQLEKSRLLSDRFSAERPKGSFSTLEIQRTEQGDSAMYLCASSPGTGSNTEAFFGQGTRLTVV.

The CDR3 DNA follows: TGTGCCAGCAAGGGGATTGTGGGCACAGATACGCAGTATTTT. Amino acids: CASKGIVGTDTQYF. V and J are TRBV27 and TRBJ2-3, with D perhaps matching TRBD1 (5 bases). V lost 7 bases to trimming and J lost 1 base, with 12 bases between them. The CDR3 runs 14 residues. Germline CDR1 reads MNHEY; CDR2 reads SMNVEV (reference sequence).

This chain connects TRBV11-1 to TRBJ2-2, with a tentative D call TRBD2 (6 bases). Germline lookup yields CDR1 SGHAT and CDR2 FQDESV (reference sequence). V shed 2 bases and J shed 6 bases, with 13 bases lying between them. This CDR3 has 15 residues. CDR3 region: CASSLTGTRAGELFF. The CDR3 DNA reads TGTGCCAGCAGCTTAACCGGGACTCGGGCCGGGGAGCTGTTTTTT.

The CDR3 DNA is TGTGCCAGCAGCCCGCGGGACGGAATAAGTGAAAAACTGTTTTTT. This encodes CASSPRDGISEKLFF. The V call is TRBV9, the J call TRBJ1-4; D is perhaps TRBD1 (5 bases). Germline CDR1 reads SGDLS; CDR2 reads YYNGEE. Trimming left V 4 bases short and J 7 bases short, with 17 bases between. This CDR3 is 15 amino acids long.

The chain joins TRBV4-2 to TRBJ1-1; D remains ambiguous. CDR1 LGHNA and CDR2 YNFKEQ come from the germline V gene. The CDR3 sequence is 16 residues long. Between the trimmed V and J ends, which lost 3 bases and 1 base, there was a span of 15 bases. The CDR3 DNA reads as TGTGCCAGCAGCCAGCCCGGTTCAGCAGGGAACACTGAAGCTTTCTTT. It codes for CASSQPGSAGNTEAFF.

The V call is TRBV5-4, the J call TRBJ1-1; D is unresolved. V gave up 3 bases and J gave up 1 base, with 7 bases separating them. In germline, CDR1 is SGHNT, CDR2 YYREEE (reference sequence). The CDR3 covers 13 residues. The CDR3 is CASSSEANTEAFF. The CDR3 DNA reads as TGTGCCAGCAGCTCGGAGGCGAACACTGAAGCTTTCTTT.

V is TRBV12-2 and J is TRBJ2-3; the table's D gene call, TRBD1, was not cross checked with the DNA. TRBV12-2 is given as a pseudogene. The CDR3 consists of 14 residues. As DNA, the CDR3 is TGTGCAAGTCCCGGGACAGGGGAGTCAGATACGCAGTATTTT. As protein: CASPGTGESDTQYF.

This clone occurred once. This chain connects TRBV2 to TRBJ2-5; 13 bases map to TRBD2. V gave up 6 bases and J gave up 4 bases; unmatched junction bases: 17. The germline CDR1 and CDR2 sequences are SNHLY and FYNNEI. This CDR3 is 19 amino acids long. The CDR3 sequence: CASRRTSGGGAIFGETQYF. DNA of the CDR3: TGTGCCAGCAGGAGGACTAGCGGGGGAGGTGCCATATTCGGAGAGACCCAGTACTTC.

The chain is built from TRBV9 and TRBJ1-1; possibly TRBD1 for D (5 bases). The V end was cut by 5 bases, the J end by 11 bases, with 16 bases between. The CDR3 has 12 amino acids. From germline, CDR1 is SGDLS and CDR2 YYNGEE. As DNA, the CDR3 is TGTGCCAGCAGTGCCTCCGGGACGAAGGCTTTCTTT. Residues: CASSASGTKAFF.

The gene calls are TRBV19 and TRBJ1-2; 8 nucleotides match TRBD1. The length of the CDR3 is 15 residues. Trimming at V came to 4 bases and at J to 4 bases, leaving 8 bases not matched to a gene. The germline V gene encodes CDR1 LNHDA and CDR2 SQIVND (reference sequence). CDR3: CASSSGTGGFYGYTF. The DNA of the CDR3 is TGTGCCAGTAGTAGCGGGACAGGAGGCTTCTATGGCTACACCTTC.

The V gene is TRBV21-1, the J gene TRBJ1-1. TRBV21-1 is a pseudogene locus. The CDR3 extends over 16 amino acids. The CDR3, as DNA: TGTGCCAGCAGCAGATTGGGAGGGGGCCGGGTCACTGAAGCTTTCTTT. Its protein product is CASSRLGGGRVTEAFF.

The chain uses TRBV11-3 and TRBJ2-1, with D possibly matching TRBD2 (6 bases). With 4 bases removed from V and 6 bases from J, the gap between germline ends came to 16 bases. Germline-derived CDR1 and CDR2 are SGHNT and YENEEA. This CDR3 region has 15 residues. DNA for the CDR3: TGTGCCAGCAGCTCCGGGGGATCCGGGGTCAATGAGCAGTTCTTC. Protein product: CASSSGGSGVNEQFF.